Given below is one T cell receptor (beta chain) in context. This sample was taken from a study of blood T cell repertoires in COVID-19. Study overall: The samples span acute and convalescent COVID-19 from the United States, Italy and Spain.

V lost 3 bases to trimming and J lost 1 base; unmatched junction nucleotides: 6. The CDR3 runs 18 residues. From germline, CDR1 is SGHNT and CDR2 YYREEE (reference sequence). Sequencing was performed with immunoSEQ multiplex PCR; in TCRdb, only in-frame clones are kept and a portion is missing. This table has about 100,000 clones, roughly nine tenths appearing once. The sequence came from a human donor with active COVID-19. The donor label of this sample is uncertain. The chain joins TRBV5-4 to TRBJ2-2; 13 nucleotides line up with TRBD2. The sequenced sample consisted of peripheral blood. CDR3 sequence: CASSSGLAGARNTGELFF. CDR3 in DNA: TGTGCCAGCAGCTCCGGACTAGCGGGGGCCCGGAACACCGGGGAGCTGTTTTTT.